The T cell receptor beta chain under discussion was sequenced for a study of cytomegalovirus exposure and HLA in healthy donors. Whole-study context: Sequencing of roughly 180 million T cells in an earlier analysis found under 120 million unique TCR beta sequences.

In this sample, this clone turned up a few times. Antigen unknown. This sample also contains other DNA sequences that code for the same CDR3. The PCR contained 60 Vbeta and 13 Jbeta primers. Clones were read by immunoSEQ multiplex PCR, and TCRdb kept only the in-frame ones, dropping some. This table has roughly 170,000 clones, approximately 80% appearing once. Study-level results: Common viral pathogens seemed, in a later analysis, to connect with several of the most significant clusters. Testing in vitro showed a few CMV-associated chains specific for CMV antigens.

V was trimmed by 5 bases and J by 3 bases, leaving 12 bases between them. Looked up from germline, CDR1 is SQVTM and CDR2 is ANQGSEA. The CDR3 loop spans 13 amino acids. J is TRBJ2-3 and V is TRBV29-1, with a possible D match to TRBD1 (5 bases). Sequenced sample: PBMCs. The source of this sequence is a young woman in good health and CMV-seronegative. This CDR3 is CSVRQGGTDTQYF. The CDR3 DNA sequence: TGCAGCGTTAGGCAGGGCGGTACAGATACGCAGTATTTT.